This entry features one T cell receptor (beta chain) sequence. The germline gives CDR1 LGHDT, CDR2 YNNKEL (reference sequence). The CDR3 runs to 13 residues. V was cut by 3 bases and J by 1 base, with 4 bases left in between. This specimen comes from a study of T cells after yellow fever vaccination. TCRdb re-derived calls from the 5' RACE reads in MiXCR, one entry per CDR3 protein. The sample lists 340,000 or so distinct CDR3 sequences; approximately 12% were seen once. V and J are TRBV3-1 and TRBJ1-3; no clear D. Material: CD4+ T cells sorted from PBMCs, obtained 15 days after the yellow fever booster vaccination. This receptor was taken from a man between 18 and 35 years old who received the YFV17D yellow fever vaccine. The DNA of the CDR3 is TGTGCCAGCAGCCAGCGGTCTGGAAACACCATATATTTT. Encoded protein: CASSQRSGNTIYF.